These 8 T cell receptor beta chains came from one sample sequenced in a study of chemoradiotherapy in HPV16-positive cancers. The protocol was immunoSEQ multiplex PCR, while the TCRdb copy is restricted to in-frame clones and leaves out a portion. The sample comprises about 1,100 clones, around 91% of which are singletons, and 3.3% rests with the top ten. Here the sequenced sample was tumor tissue, taken from a patient who underwent chemoradiotherapy. The source of these receptors is a human donor with HPV-associated anogenital cancer.

This clone was picked up a small number of times. Mismatch with germline at one junction end may stem from a read error. DNA of the CDR3: TGTGCTAGCAGCTTAAGTGCCGGGGGGACCCAGAACGAGACCCAGTACTTC. This encodes CASSLSAGGTQNETQYF. V gene TRBV7-7 combines with J gene TRBJ2-5, with 7 positions matching TRBD2. The CDR3 runs 17 residues. Germline lookup yields CDR1 SSHAT and CDR2 FNYEAQ (reference sequence).

V usage is TRBV6-5 and J usage is TRBJ1-2; D perhaps matches TRBD1 (6 bases). Germline V gene lookup returns CDR1 MNHEY and CDR2 SVGAGI. V dropped 6 bases and J dropped 8 bases, with 19 bases sitting between them. The CDR3 loop spans 14 amino acids. Written as DNA, the CDR3 is TGTGCCAGCAGGATATTCGGGGGCAGTCTGGGCTACACCTTC. It codes for CASRIFGGSLGYTF.

V usage is TRBV5-6 and J usage is TRBJ2-4, with D perhaps matching TRBD1 (6 bases). The CDR3 runs 14 residues. Trimming removed 0 bases from V and 8 bases from J, with 12 bases in between. Germline V gene data show CDR1 as SGHDT and CDR2 as YYEEEE. This CDR3 is CASSLGAYRDIQYF. CDR3 DNA: TGTGCCAGCAGCTTGGGGGCTTACAGGGACATTCAGTACTTC.

The chain joins TRBV14 to TRBJ1-2; no definite D call. Trimming removed 1 base from V and 1 base from J, with 10 bases in between. In germline, CDR1 is SGHDN, CDR2 FVKESK. The CDR3 extends over 15 amino acids. CDR3 sequence: CASSQVLGGNYGYTF. CDR3 nucleotides: TGTGCCAGCAGCCAAGTATTGGGCGGTAACTATGGCTACACCTTC.

The J gene is TRBJ2-5, the V gene TRBV5-1, with a weak D call TRBD1 (6 bases). The CDR3 has 17 amino acids. In germline, CDR1 is SGHRS, CDR2 YFSETQ. The germline V and J ends were trimmed by 4 bases and 3 bases, with 22 bases remaining between them. CDR3 loop: CASSPSRTGLGEETQYF. CDR3 nucleotides: TGCGCCAGCAGCCCGTCTCGCACAGGGTTGGGAGAAGAGACCCAGTACTTC.

V gene TRBV5-4 combines with J gene TRBJ2-2; 9 nucleotides agree with TRBD2. The V segment lost 2 bases and the J segment 5 bases; nucleotides outside the gene matches: 1. CDR3 size: 14 residues. Per germline, CDR1 SGHNT and CDR2 YYREEE (reference sequence). CDR3 nucleotide sequence: TGTGCCAGCAGCTTTAGCGGGGGAACCGGGGAGCTGTTTTTT. It specifies CASSFSGGTGELFF.

The J gene is TRBJ1-5, the V gene TRBV27; D is perhaps TRBD1 (6 bases). Per the germline V gene, CDR1 is MNHEY and CDR2 is SMNVEV (reference sequence). The V gene lost 1 base and the J gene lost 6 bases, with 13 bases spanning the gap. This CDR3 region has 15 residues. CDR3 in DNA: TGTGCCAGCAGTTTATGGGGCAGGGGTGGTCAGCCCCAGCATTTT. Protein product: CASSLWGRGGQPQHF.

The V and J genes are TRBV7-9 and TRBJ2-7; a weak D match, TRBD2 (6 bases). V was shortened by 5 bases and J by 2 bases, with 13 bases between the two germline ends. The germline CDR1 and CDR2 sequences are SEHNR and FQNEAQ (reference sequence). There are 14 residues in the CDR3. Here the CDR3 reads CASSPGTLPYEQYF. CDR3 in DNA: TGTGCCAGCAGCCCCGGGACTCTCCCCTACGAGCAGTACTTC.